The 13 T cell receptor beta chains given below trace back to one sample, sequenced in a study of CD8 T cells in Susac syndrome. cDNA came from about 0.5 to 1 ug RNA primed by random hexamers. MiXCR, run by TCRdb on the immunoSEQ multiplex PCR reads, gives a single entry per CDR3 protein. The sample has about 430,000 distinct CDR3 sequences, 85% to 90% seen once. The sample consisted of CD8+ T cells from PBMCs. The origin of the receptors is a human donor with multiple sclerosis.

The chain joins TRBV19 to TRBJ2-7, with a possible D match to TRBD1 (5 bases). This CDR3 is built from 15 residues. Trimming cost V 3 bases and J 3 bases, with 15 bases left between them. Germline V gene sequence: CDR1 LNHDA, CDR2 SQIVND (reference sequence). This chain's CDR3 is CASSMRMSGFYEQYF. The CDR3 region has the DNA TGTGCCAGTAGTATGCGGATGTCAGGGTTCTACGAGCAGTACTTC.

For the CDR3, the DNA is TGTGCCAGCAGTGAATGGCCTAGCACTGAGCAGTTCTTC. Amino acids: CASSEWPSTEQFF. The chain combines TRBV2 with TRBJ2-1; maybe TRBD2 (5 bases). Germline CDR1 is SNHLY and CDR2 is FYNNEI. CDR3 length: 13 residues. V lost 2 bases, J lost 9 bases, and 11 bases lay in between.

The gene calls are TRBV5-1 and TRBJ2-4, with TRBD2 matching over 7 bases. With V trimmed by 0 bases and J by 0 bases, 9 bases remained unmatched. This CDR3 spans 18 amino acids. Germline assignment: CDR1 SGHRS and CDR2 YFSETQ. The CDR3 region has the DNA TGCGCCAGCAGCTTGGTGGGAGGGGCCCACTTAGCCAAAAACATTCAGTACTTC. This translates into CASSLVGGAHLAKNIQYF.

This clonotype was observed once. The chain employs TRBV19 and TRBJ1-2, with 10 bases fitting TRBD1. CDR3 length: 15 amino acids. Germline V gene sequence: CDR1 LNHDA, CDR2 SQIVND (reference sequence). The junction had 10 bases not matched to a gene; V was cut back by 5 bases and J by 7 bases. The CDR3 DNA is TGTGCCAGTAGTCCTTCGACAGGGGGCGAGGTTGGCTACACCTTC. Residues: CASSPSTGGEVGYTF.

The rearrangement joins TRBV30 to TRBJ1-4; 7 bases align to TRBD1. V lost 3 bases and J lost 4; bases outside the gene matches: 14. The CDR3 covers 17 residues. Germline loops: CDR1 GTSNPN, CDR2 SVGIG (reference sequence). The CDR3 DNA is TGTGCCTGGAGCCCGAGGGACAGCTGGAAAATTAATGAAAAACTGTTTTTT. The encoded protein is CAWSPRDSWKINEKLFF.

The gene calls are TRBV10-3 and TRBJ1-2; the D gene is possibly TRBD1 (5 bases). V gave up 6 bases and J gave up 2 bases, with 7 bases separating them. This CDR3 comprises 12 residues. Germline V gives CDR1 ENHRY, CDR2 SYGVKD. DNA of the CDR3: TGTGCCATCAGGGACAAGAACTATGGCTACACCTTC. Amino acids: CAIRDKNYGYTF.

The chain is built from TRBV5-1 and TRBJ2-5, with no clear D. This CDR3 spans 13 amino acids. Germline V gene data show CDR1 as SGHRS and CDR2 as YFSETQ. Trimming left V 4 bases short and J 5 bases short, with 12 bases between. CDR3 sequence: CASSQTGMETQYF. The DNA of the CDR3 is TGCGCCAGCAGCCAGACTGGGATGGAGACCCAGTACTTC.

The genes are TRBV5-1 and TRBJ1-2; 7 bases agree with TRBD1. CDR1 is SGHRS and CDR2 is YFSETQ in the germline V gene. The CDR3 runs to 16 residues. Trimming at V came to 0 bases and at J to 2 bases, leaving 7 bases not matched to a gene. CDR3 DNA sequence: TGCGCCAGCAGCTTGGAGACGGGGACAGTGAACTATGGCTACACCTTC. This translates into CASSLETGTVNYGYTF. Filled out from reference TRBV5-1 and TRBJ1-2, the complete variable domain reads KAGVTQTPRYLIKTRGQQVTLSCSPISGHRSVSWYQQTPGQGLQFLFEYFSETQRNKGNFPGRFSGRQFSNSRSEMNVSTLELGDSALYLCASSLETGTVNYGYTFGSGTRLTVV.

The V and J genes are TRBV27 and TRBJ2-7, with D uncertain. CDR3 length: 14 amino acids. V lost 6 bases, J lost 2 bases, and 14 bases lay in between. Germline V gene sequence: CDR1 MNHEY, CDR2 SMNVEV (reference sequence). The CDR3 bases are TGTGCCAGCAGGGTCCGGACCTCAACCTACGAGCAGTACTTC. This encodes CASRVRTSTYEQYF.

The chain is built from TRBV27 and TRBJ1-2, with 9 bases aligning to TRBD1. CDR3 length equals 16 residues. The V and J ends lost 3 bases and 6 bases, in that order; junction bases with no gene match: 11. Germline values: CDR1 MNHEY, CDR2 SMNVEV (reference sequence). CDR3 sequence reads: CASSFYGTGSGHGYTF. The CDR3 DNA sequence: TGTGCCAGCAGTTTTTACGGGACAGGGTCAGGCCATGGCTACACCTTC.

The rearrangement links TRBV30 to TRBJ2-1, with 14 nucleotides matching TRBD2. Looked up from germline, CDR1 is GTSNPN and CDR2 is SVGIG (reference sequence). The CDR3 covers 15 residues. Trimming cost V 3 bases and J 6 bases; bases outside gene matches: 4. Here the CDR3 DNA reads TGTGCCTGGAGGGGACTAGCGGGAGCTATCAATGAGCAGTTCTTC. Protein product: CAWRGLAGAINEQFF.

The chain couples TRBV6-1 to TRBJ2-4; possibly TRBD2 for D (6 bases). V lost 6 bases to trimming and J lost 0 bases, with 18 bases between them. The length of the CDR3 is 17 residues. Germline loops: CDR1 MNHNS, CDR2 SASEGT. The CDR3 nucleotides read TGTGCCAGCAGCATCCTCTTGGGGGGTCTAGCCAAAAACATTCAGTACTTC. This sequence encodes CASSILLGGLAKNIQYF.

This chain connects TRBV4-1 to TRBJ2-2; TRBD1 agrees at 7 bases. The germline V gene has CDR1 MGHRA and CDR2 YSYEKL. CDR3 length: 19 residues. With V trimmed by 0 bases and J by 1 base, 11 bases remained unmatched. The CDR3 DNA reads TGCGCCAGCAGCCAAGAGGACGACAGGGCCGTGTGGAACACCGGGGAGCTGTTTTTT. This codes for CASSQEDDRAVWNTGELFF.